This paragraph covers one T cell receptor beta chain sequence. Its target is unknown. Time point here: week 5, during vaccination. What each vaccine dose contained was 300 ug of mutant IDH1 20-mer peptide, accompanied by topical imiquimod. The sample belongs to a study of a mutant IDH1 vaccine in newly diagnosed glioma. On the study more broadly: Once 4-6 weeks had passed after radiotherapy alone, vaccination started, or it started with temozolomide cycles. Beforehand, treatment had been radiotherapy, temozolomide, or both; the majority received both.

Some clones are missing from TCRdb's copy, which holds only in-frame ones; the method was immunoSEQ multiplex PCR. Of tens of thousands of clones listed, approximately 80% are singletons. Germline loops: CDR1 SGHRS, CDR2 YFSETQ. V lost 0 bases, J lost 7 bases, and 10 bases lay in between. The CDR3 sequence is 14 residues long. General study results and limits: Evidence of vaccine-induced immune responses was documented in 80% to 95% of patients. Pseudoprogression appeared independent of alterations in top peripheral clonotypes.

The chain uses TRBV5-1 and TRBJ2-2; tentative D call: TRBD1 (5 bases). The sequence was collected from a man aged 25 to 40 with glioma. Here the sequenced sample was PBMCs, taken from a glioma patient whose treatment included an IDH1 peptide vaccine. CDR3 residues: CASSLGQGNGELFF. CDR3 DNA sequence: TGCGCCAGCAGCTTGGGGCAGGGAAACGGGGAGCTGTTTTTT. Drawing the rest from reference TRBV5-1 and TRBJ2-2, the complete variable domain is KAGVTQTPRYLIKTRGQQVTLSCSPISGHRSVSWYQQTPGQGLQFLFEYFSETQRNKGNFPGRFSGRQFSNSRSEMNVSTLELGDSALYLCASSLGQGNGELFFGEGSRLTVL.